The clone carrying this TCR beta chain appeared many times. No antigen is known for it. The data were obtained in a study of regulatory T cells in long-lasting Graves disease. General study results and limits: Less diverse TCR repertoires were seen in persistent Graves' patients than in newly diagnosed ones.

Stated time point: newly diagnosed GD, antithyroid drugs for less than 3 months. PBMC-derived RNA was used for the TCR library. Graves' disease diagnoses followed American Thyroid Association guidelines. An endocrinology department in Xi'an, China, recruited the patients. EDTA tubes collected nine milliliters of peripheral blood. The authors built TCR beta libraries using iRepertoire HTBI primers and Arm-PCR of CDR3 regions. TCRdb ran MiXCR on the multiplex PCR reads and lists one entry per CDR3 protein. This sample has about 500,000 distinct CDR3 sequences, with about 12% found just once. The CDR3 covers 15 residues. The V and J ends lost 3 bases and 0 bases respectively, with 6 bases between them. The germline gives CDR1 WSHSY, CDR2 SAAADI. The same specimen was also included in a second study, on T cells in Graves' hyperthyroidism and ophthalmopathy.

The sequencing here drew on peripheral blood mononuclear cells (PBMCs), taken at new diagnosis, from a patient treated with antithyroid drugs. The clonotype comes from a young woman with Graves disease. This chain links TRBV10-2 with TRBJ2-6, with D perhaps matching TRBD1 (5 bases). CDR3 amino acids: CASSDTGSGANVLTF. CDR3 coding DNA: TGCGCCAGCAGTGACACAGGCTCTGGGGCCAACGTCCTGACTTTC.